Shown below are 29 T cell receptor beta chains from a single sample sequenced in a study of PD-L1 blockade in urothelial cancer. The method was immunoSEQ multiplex PCR; TCRdb's version includes in-frame clones alone and lacks a portion of them. The sample holds tens of thousands of clones, 77% seen once. The sample here was PBMCs, taken around atezolizumab (anti-PD-L1) treatment. The receptors derive from a man in his 70s with urothelial cancer.

This clone showed up just once. The CDR3 spells CASSLGPSGRVSEQYF. The CDR3 region has the DNA TGTGCCAGCAGCTTAGGTCCTAGCGGGAGGGTAAGCGAGCAGTACTTC. This chain joins TRBV7-6 and TRBJ2-7; 12 bases agree with TRBD2. The CDR3 spans 16 residues. The trim removed 1 base at V and 6 bases at J, leaving 7 bases unmatched. Germline CDR1 and CDR2: SGHVS and FNYEAQ.

Here the CDR3 DNA reads TGCGCCAGCAGCCAAGAGCTCAGGGTGTTACCCGGGGAGCTGTTTTTT. Translating it yields CASSQELRVLPGELFF. The chain joins TRBV4-1 to TRBJ2-2, with D possibly TRBD1 on 5 matching bases. V dropped 0 bases and J dropped 6 bases, with 14 bases sitting between them. This CDR3 has 16 residues. Per germline, CDR1 MGHRA and CDR2 YSYEKL.

CDR3 DNA: TGCGCCAGCAGCTTGGAGTCAGGCTCTGGAAACACCATATATTTT. This codes for CASSLESGSGNTIYF. The chain uses TRBV5-1 and TRBJ1-3; D unresolved. The CDR3 covers 15 residues. Looked up from germline, CDR1 is SGHRS and CDR2 is YFSETQ. Trimming removed 0 bases from V and 0 bases from J, with 7 bases in between.

The V and J genes are TRBV5-5 and TRBJ2-7; weak D call: TRBD2 (5 bases). Trimming took off 3 bases at V and 5 bases at J, with 12 bases between the two ends. CDR3 size: 13 residues. Germline CDR1 reads SGHKS; CDR2 reads YYEKEE (reference sequence). This CDR3 reads CASSWRERDEQYF. CDR3 nucleotides: TGTGCCAGCAGCTGGCGCGAGAGGGACGAGCAGTACTTC.

In nucleotides, the CDR3 is TGTGCCAGCAGTGAATCCGGACAGATCTATGGCTACACCTTC. Residues: CASSESGQIYGYTF. The chain couples TRBV25-1 to TRBJ1-2; tentative D call: TRBD1 (6 bases). In germline, CDR1 is MGHDK, CDR2 SYGVNS. Trimming cost V 1 base and J 4 bases, with 10 bases left between them. The CDR3 covers 14 residues.

This chain links TRBV4-3 with TRBJ2-1; the match to TRBD2 covers 7 bases. Germline CDR1 reads LGHNA; CDR2 reads YSLEER. V gave up 2 bases and J gave up 2 bases; unmatched junction bases: 3. CDR3 length equals 15 residues. In DNA form, the CDR3 reads TGCGCCAGCAGCCAACTAGCGGAGGCCTACAATGAGCAGTTCTTC. Amino acid sequence: CASSQLAEAYNEQFF.

This clone has just a few counts. The CDR3 sequence is CASSRETVTEAFF. The CDR3 coding sequence is TGTGCCAGCAGCAGAGAGACAGTTACTGAAGCTTTCTTT. This sequence joins TRBV7-9 and TRBJ1-1, with TRBD1 as a possible D gene (5 bases). CDR1 and CDR2 (germline): SEHNR, FQNEAQ (reference sequence). The V end was cut by 5 bases, the J end by 5 bases, with 12 bases between. This CDR3 has 13 residues. Full variable domain (missing parts from reference TRBV7-9 and TRBJ1-1): DTGVSQNPRHKITKRGQNVTFRCDPISEHNRLYWYRQTLGQGPEFLTYFQNEAQLEKSRLLSDRFSAERPKGSFSTLEIQRTEQGDSAMYLCASSRETVTEAFFGQGTRLTVV.

The CDR3 DNA is TGTGCCAGCAGCTTAGAAGAGGGTACCTACGAGCAGTACTTC. This encodes CASSLEEGTYEQYF. V is TRBV7-2 and J is TRBJ2-7; D might be TRBD2 (5 bases). The CDR3 loop spans 14 amino acids. Per germline, CDR1 SGHTA and CDR2 FQGNSA. V was shortened by 1 base and J by 2 bases, with 9 bases between the two germline ends.

The chain employs TRBV29-1 and TRBJ1-2; 11 bases map to TRBD1. Germline CDR1 SQVTM, CDR2 ANQGSEA. The junction had 6 bases not matched to a gene; V was cut back by 6 bases and J by 12 bases. The CDR3 extends over 11 amino acids. The CDR3 loop reads CSVGTGGIDTF. Here the CDR3 DNA reads TGCAGCGTCGGGACAGGGGGGATAGACACCTTC.

This sequence joins TRBV5-6 and TRBJ2-3; D is unresolved. The CDR3 covers 13 residues. Germline CDR1 is SGHDT and CDR2 is YYEEEE. Trimming shortened V by 1 base and J by 0 bases, and 3 bases separated the two germline ends. The CDR3 DNA reads TGTGCCAGCAGCTTGACTAGCACAGATACGCAGTATTTT. This translates into CASSLTSTDTQYF.

The V call is TRBV11-3, the J call TRBJ1-1; the match to TRBD1 covers 10 bases. Germline values: CDR1 SGHNT, CDR2 YENEEA. V was clipped by 5 bases and J by 3 bases; unmatched bases: 6. This CDR3 contains 15 residues. CDR3 bases: TGTGCCAGCAGCCGCGGACAGGGGGGGGACACTGAAGCTTTCTTT. Protein product: CASSRGQGGDTEAFF.

The chain combines TRBV4-3 with TRBJ1-4; unclear D gene. This CDR3 contains 15 residues. Germline CDR1 reads LGHNA; CDR2 reads YSLEER. Trimming left V 0 bases short and J 1 base short, with 6 bases between. CDR3 sequence reads: CASSQDRGTNEKLFF. CDR3 bases: TGCGCCAGCAGCCAAGACCGGGGAACTAATGAAAAACTGTTTTTT.

The rearrangement links TRBV28 to TRBJ1-1; D is ambiguous. This CDR3 has 15 residues. Germline CDR1 MDHEN, CDR2 SYDVKM. V gave up 6 bases and J gave up 5 bases, with 19 bases separating them. CDR3 loop: CASSTYRERGTEAFF. The DNA of the CDR3 is TGTGCCAGCAGCACGTACCGGGAACGAGGTACTGAAGCTTTCTTT.

The chain is built from TRBV11-2 and TRBJ1-1, with D unresolved. Trimming removed 10 bases at V and 0 bases at J, with 12 bases between. This CDR3 is 13 amino acids long. Germline CDR1 SGHAT, CDR2 FQNNGV. CDR3 loop: CATQRHLNTEAFF. CDR3 in DNA: TGTGCCACCCAACGACACTTGAACACTGAAGCTTTCTTT. The variable domain in full, with the rest retrieved from reference TRBV11-2 and TRBJ1-1, is EAGVAQSPRYKIIEKRQSVAFWCNPISGHATLYWYQQILGQGPKLLIQFQNNGVVDDSQLPKDRFSAERLKGVDSTLKIQPAKLEDSAVYLCATQRHLNTEAFFGQGTRLTVV.

This clone has more than one count but fewer than ten. The rearrangement links TRBV6-5 to TRBJ1-6; 9 bases line up with TRBD1. Germline trimming cut 0 bases from V and 9 bases from J; bases unmatched to any gene: 3. Per germline, CDR1 MNHEY and CDR2 SVGAGI. The CDR3 spans 15 residues. CDR3 region: CASSYSGTGSSPLHF. CDR3 DNA sequence: TGTGCCAGCAGTTACTCAGGGACAGGGTCTTCACCCCTCCACTTT.

This clone was observed a single time. This CDR3 reads CASSLLQNTEAFF. The DNA for the CDR3 is TGTGCCAGCAGCTTGTTACAGAACACTGAAGCTTTCTTT. The rearrangement joins TRBV5-4 to TRBJ1-1; D unresolved. V was trimmed by 1 base and J by 1 base, leaving 5 bases between them. The CDR3 loop spans 13 amino acids. Germline values: CDR1 SGHNT, CDR2 YYREEE (reference sequence).

The chain joins TRBV11-3 to TRBJ2-2; 7 bases are shared with TRBD2. This CDR3 is built from 14 residues. V shed 3 bases, J shed 6 bases, and the junction held 4 bases outside the gene matches. Germline assignment: CDR1 SGHNT and CDR2 YENEEA. In DNA, the CDR3 is TGTGCCAGCAGCTTGGGCGGGAGCGCCGGGGAGCTGTTTTTT. Translated, it gives CASSLGGSAGELFF.

The chain has TRBV11-2 and TRBJ2-2; D might be TRBD1 (6 bases). This CDR3 contains 19 residues. Germline V gene lookup returns CDR1 SGHAT and CDR2 FQNNGV. Trimming left V 6 bases short and J 1 base short, with 24 bases between. Here the CDR3 reads CASSSRYRVSSRNTGELFF. The CDR3 region has the DNA TGTGCCAGCAGTTCCCGGTACAGGGTATCTAGCAGGAACACCGGGGAGCTGTTTTTT.

The chain has TRBV2 and TRBJ1-5; no clear D gene. Looked up from germline, CDR1 is SNHLY and CDR2 is FYNNEI. V was shortened by 6 bases and J by 0 bases, with 9 bases between the two germline ends. The CDR3 loop spans 14 amino acids. Here the CDR3 reads CASRPNGSNQPQHF. CDR3 bases: TGTGCCAGCAGACCTAACGGTAGCAATCAGCCCCAGCATTTT.

V is TRBV12-5 and J is TRBJ2-7; 7 bases match TRBD1. Germline V gives CDR1 LGHNT, CDR2 FRNRAP. With V trimmed by 4 bases and J by 6 bases, 9 bases remained unmatched. The CDR3 is 14 residues long. The CDR3 DNA sequence: TGTGCTAGTGGTTCGGGACAGCCTGGCGGCGAGCAGTACTTC. Translating it yields CASGSGQPGGEQYF.

This clone appeared once. V gene TRBV28 combines with J gene TRBJ1-1, with a tentative D call TRBD1 (6 bases). V was trimmed by 7 bases and J by 11 bases, leaving 17 bases between them. CDR1 MDHEN and CDR2 SYDVKM come from the germline V gene. The CDR3 consists of 12 residues. CDR3 nucleotide sequence: TGTGCCAGCACCCCCGGTGGGGGCAAGGCTTTCTTT. Encoded protein: CASTPGGGKAFF. Together with reference TRBV28 and TRBJ1-1, the CDR3 gives the full variable domain: DVKVTQSSRYLVKRTGEKVFLECVQDMDHENMFWYRQDPGLGLRLIYFSYDVKMKEKGDIPEGYSVSREKKERFSLILESASTNQTSMYLCASTPGGGKAFFGQGTRLTVV.

This clone was seen a few times. The CDR3 region has the DNA TGCGCCAGCAGCCAAGATAAATGGGGACAGGGGGACAATGAGCAGTTCTTC. It yields the protein CASSQDKWGQGDNEQFF. This chain links TRBV4-3 with TRBJ2-1; 11 bases match TRBD1. CDR3 size: 17 residues. Germline CDR1 reads LGHNA; CDR2 reads YSLEER. J gave up 5 bases and V 0 bases, and 6 bases lay outside the gene matches.

This clone came up a few times. The CDR3 spells CASSFGGDNQPQHF. CDR3 DNA: TGTGCCAGCAGTTTCGGGGGAGATAATCAGCCCCAGCATTTT. The chain carries TRBV6-5 and TRBJ1-5; TRBD1 might be the D (5 bases). The germline V and J ends were trimmed by 4 bases and 4 bases, with 11 bases remaining between them. CDR1 and CDR2 from the germline V gene are MNHEY and SVGAGI. The CDR3 totals 14 residues.

This chain joins TRBV14 and TRBJ2-6; D is perhaps TRBD2 (6 bases). V dropped 2 bases and J dropped 0 bases, with 11 bases sitting between them. CDR3 length: 17 residues. Germline V gives CDR1 SGHDN, CDR2 FVKESK. CDR3 coding DNA: TGTGCCAGCAGCCAAAGGCGGGGTTTCTCTGGGGCCAACGTCCTGACTTTC. This sequence encodes CASSQRRGFSGANVLTF.

This clone occurred many times. The V gene is TRBV4-3, the J gene TRBJ2-7, with 8 bases fitting TRBD2. CDR3 length: 16 residues. Germline V gene sequence: CDR1 LGHNA, CDR2 YSLEER. With 0 bases clipped from V and 4 bases from J, the junction kept 8 bases outside the gene matches. CDR3 in DNA: TGCGCCAGCAGCCAAGATAACCAGCGGGGGCCTTACGAGCAGTACTTC. Its protein is CASSQDNQRGPYEQYF.

The chain carries TRBV9 and TRBJ1-1; TRBD1 matches 9 bases. CDR3 length equals 13 residues. The germline CDR1 and CDR2 sequences are SGDLS and YYNGEE. The ends lost 3 bases at V and 7 bases at J; junction bases unmatched: 4. The CDR3 is CASSATDRGEAFF. CDR3 DNA sequence: TGTGCCAGCAGCGCCACGGACAGGGGTGAAGCTTTCTTT.

This chain links TRBV7-9 with TRBJ2-7, with D possibly TRBD2 on 6 matching bases. The CDR3 totals 16 residues. Germline V gene lookup returns CDR1 SEHNR and CDR2 FQNEAQ (reference sequence). V was pared by 2 bases and J by 2 bases, with 16 bases between. CDR3 nucleotides: TGTGCCAGCAGCTTAACTTCGACGGGAGTGGCCTACGAGCAGTACTTC. It specifies CASSLTSTGVAYEQYF.

As for this clone: The junction does not match germline at one end; this may be a read error. Other DNA sequences in the sample encode the same CDR3. The chain carries TRBV18 and TRBJ1-1, with D possibly matching TRBD1 (5 bases). This CDR3 contains 16 residues. Germline CDR1 reads KGHSH; CDR2 reads LQKENI. CDR3 sequence: CASSPQTVRGNTEAFF. CDR3 bases: TGTGCCAGCTCGCCACAAACAGTAAGGGGGAACACTGAAGCTTTCTTT.

This clone has a handful of counts. The chain joins TRBV10-1 to TRBJ1-2; D not resolved. Germline V lookup: CDR1 WNHNN, CDR2 SYGVQD (reference sequence). Trimming pared 8 bases from V and 1 base from J, leaving 8 bases between. The CDR3 loop spans 12 amino acids. DNA of the CDR3: TGCGCCAGCCCACGAGGTAACTATGGCTACACCTTC. Encoded protein: CASPRGNYGYTF.